Below are 23 T cell receptor beta chains sequenced from a single sample in a study of CD8 T cells in ankylosing spondylitis. Each CDR3 protein gets one entry after TCRdb re-called the 5' RACE reads with MiXCR. The table includes around 150,000 distinct CDR3 sequences, approximately 32% detected once. Specimen: synovial fluid, either unsorted or a sorted T cell fraction (not recorded which). Source of these receptors: a male donor with ankylosing spondylitis.

The chain is built from TRBV5-1 and TRBJ2-1; TRBD2 matches 12 bases. V trimming: 7 bases; J trimming: 8 bases; junction bases outside the gene matches: 25. The germline CDR1 and CDR2 sequences are SGHRS and YFSETQ. The CDR3 sequence is 20 residues long. This chain's CDR3 is CASSTPRASGRAFGSDEQFF. In nucleotides, the CDR3 is TGCGCCAGCTCAACCCCGAGGGCTAGCGGGAGGGCCTTCGGGTCGGATGAGCAGTTCTTC.

The chain uses TRBV20-1 and TRBJ1-2; perhaps TRBD1 as D (6 bases). The CDR3 consists of 12 residues. Germline CDR1 and CDR2: DFQATT and SNEGSKA (reference sequence). Trimming left V 5 bases short and J 8 bases short, with 15 bases between. The CDR3 protein is CSASQGSSGYTF. The CDR3 nucleotides read TGCAGTGCTTCTCAGGGGTCTAGCGGCTACACCTTC.

The gene calls are TRBV7-9 and TRBJ2-3; D unclear. The length of the CDR3 is 14 residues. Trimming took 3 bases from V and 1 from J, leaving 8 bases between them. Germline V CDR1 and CDR2: SEHNR, FQNEAQ (reference sequence). The CDR3 here is CASSFLGGTDTQYF. The CDR3 nucleotides are TGTGCCAGCAGCTTCTTAGGCGGCACAGATACGCAGTATTTT.

The genes are TRBV5-4 and TRBJ2-5; the D gene is possibly TRBD2 (5 bases). The V end was cut by 4 bases, the J end by 2 bases, with 12 bases between. Looked up from germline, CDR1 is SGHNT and CDR2 is YYREEE (reference sequence). This CDR3 is 14 amino acids long. CDR3 nucleotide sequence: TGTGCCAGCAGCGCTGGACTTTTACAAGAGACCCAGTACTTC. This encodes CASSAGLLQETQYF. Combining the CDR3 with reference TRBV5-4 and TRBJ2-5 gives the whole variable domain ETGVTQSPTHLIKTRGQQVTLRCSSQSGHNTVSWYQQALGQGPQFIFQYYREEENGRGNFPPRFSGLQFPNYSSELNVNALELDDSALYLCASSAGLLQETQYFGPGTRLLVL.

The V and J genes are TRBV3-1 and TRBJ2-1; 7 nucleotides line up with TRBD1. Germline V gives CDR1 LGHDT, CDR2 YNNKEL (reference sequence). The V segment lost 4 bases and the J segment 12 bases; nucleotides outside the gene matches: 9. This CDR3 region has 13 residues. DNA for the CDR3: TGTGCCAGCAGCCCCGAAAGACAGGGTCGGCAGTTCTTC. As protein: CASSPERQGRQFF.

V and J are TRBV28 and TRBJ1-1; D remains ambiguous. This CDR3 has 12 residues. V was trimmed by 7 bases and J by 7 bases, leaving 13 bases between them. Germline CDR1 and CDR2: MDHEN and SYDVKM. In DNA, the CDR3 is TGTGCCAGCACCAGGTTTACTAGTGAAGCTTTCTTT. It yields the protein CASTRFTSEAFF.

This clonotype was seen repeatedly, ten times or more. The chain joins TRBV4-3 to TRBJ2-2; 16 bases are shared with TRBD2. From germline, CDR1 is LGHNA and CDR2 YSLEER. J gave up 4 bases and V 1 base, and 6 bases lay outside the gene matches. This CDR3 region has 19 residues. This CDR3 reads CASSQAPGLAGGVTGELFF. The CDR3 DNA reads as TGCGCCAGCAGCCAAGCACCGGGACTAGCGGGAGGGGTCACCGGGGAGCTGTTTTTT.

The chain couples TRBV3-1 to TRBJ2-7; weak D call: TRBD2 (5 bases). CDR3 length: 14 amino acids. Germline CDR1 LGHDT, CDR2 YNNKEL (reference sequence). Trimming took off 4 bases at V and 1 base at J, with 11 bases between the two ends. This CDR3 is CASSRTQTSYEQYF. In DNA, the CDR3 is TGTGCCAGCAGCCGGACTCAAACATCCTACGAGCAGTACTTC.

This clonotype showed up just a few times. The chain employs TRBV2 and TRBJ2-1; no clear D gene. V was clipped by 10 bases and J by 8 bases, with 9 bases between them. This CDR3 is built from 10 residues. CDR1 and CDR2 (germline): SNHLY, FYNNEI. The CDR3 here is CATLADEQFF. The CDR3 DNA is TGTGCCACCCTGGCGGATGAGCAGTTCTTC.

This chain uses TRBV5-1 with TRBJ2-1; 9 bases match TRBD1. Germline V gene lookup returns CDR1 SGHRS and CDR2 YFSETQ. CDR3 length: 17 residues. The V segment lost 4 bases and the J segment 4 bases; nucleotides outside the gene matches: 12. The CDR3 region has the DNA TGCGCCAGCAGCCCCACCCGTGACAGGGGGACTTACAATGAGCAGTTCTTC. Translation: CASSPTRDRGTYNEQFF.

This clonotype was found once. V and J are TRBV7-3 and TRBJ2-1, with 7 nucleotides matching TRBD2. Germline loops: CDR1 SGHTA, CDR2 FQGTGA. J lost 7 bases, V lost 6 bases, and 12 bases had no gene match. The CDR3 has 15 amino acids. The CDR3 loop is CASSQGAGALNEQFF. The CDR3 region has the DNA TGTGCCAGCAGTCAAGGGGCGGGAGCCTTAAATGAGCAGTTCTTC.

In this sample, this clonotype turned up a few times. The chain carries TRBV20-1 and TRBJ2-7; 13 bases are shared with TRBD2. This CDR3 is built from 18 residues. Germline V gene sequence: CDR1 DFQATT, CDR2 SNEGSKA (reference sequence). The junction had 15 bases not matched to a gene; V was cut back by 6 bases and J by 1 base. CDR3 protein: CSAAGTSGISWWSYEQYF. CDR3 DNA sequence: TGCAGTGCAGCAGGGACTAGCGGGATAAGTTGGTGGTCCTACGAGCAGTACTTC.

CDR3 sequence: CSALRGGTNEKLFF. The CDR3 nucleotides read TGCAGTGCCCTTAGAGGTGGGACTAATGAAAAACTGTTTTTT. The chain couples TRBV20-1 to TRBJ1-4; D is ambiguous. The CDR3 runs to 14 residues. The germline V gene encodes CDR1 DFQATT and CDR2 SNEGSKA (reference sequence). Trimming took off 6 bases at V and 2 bases at J, with 13 bases between the two ends.

The V gene is TRBV5-1, the J gene TRBJ1-1, with D hard to call. Germline V CDR1 and CDR2: SGHRS, YFSETQ. Trimming cost V 3 bases and J 1 base, with 7 bases left between them. CDR3 length: 13 amino acids. Here the CDR3 DNA reads TGCGCCAGCAGCTGGGCCCCGAACACTGAAGCTTTCTTT. It is translated as CASSWAPNTEAFF.

The gene calls are TRBV18 and TRBJ1-1; unclear D gene. Per the germline V gene, CDR1 is KGHSH and CDR2 is LQKENI. The CDR3 spans 14 residues. Trimming took off 0 bases at V and 1 base at J, with 6 bases between the two ends. The CDR3 DNA reads TGTGCCAGCTCACCACCTAACAAGAACACTGAAGCTTTCTTT. Amino acids: CASSPPNKNTEAFF.

This clonotype was seen many times. The rearrangement uses TRBV5-1 and TRBJ1-1, with D possibly matching TRBD1 (6 bases). Between the trimmed V and J ends, which lost 4 bases and 0 bases, there was a span of 13 bases. Germline assignment: CDR1 SGHRS and CDR2 YFSETQ. The length of the CDR3 is 15 residues. CDR3 DNA: TGCGCCAGCAGCCCGGACAGTGATTTGAACACTGAAGCTTTCTTT. The encoded protein is CASSPDSDLNTEAFF.

This clonotype occurred a few times. J is TRBJ1-1 and V is TRBV5-1; D gene uncertain. Germline CDR1 is SGHRS and CDR2 is YFSETQ. Between the trimmed V and J ends, which lost 0 bases and 0 bases, there was a span of 15 bases. This CDR3 has 17 amino acids. CDR3: CASSLGLKGSVNTEAFF. CDR3 in DNA: TGCGCCAGCAGCTTGGGCCTAAAAGGGAGCGTGAACACTGAAGCTTTCTTT.

There are many counts of this clonotype. The V call is TRBV3-1, the J call TRBJ1-2; D ambiguous. Trimming left V 3 bases short and J 3 bases short, with 5 bases between. CDR1 and CDR2 (germline): LGHDT, YNNKEL (reference sequence). The CDR3 loop spans 12 amino acids. CDR3 residues: CASSQPDYGYTF. The CDR3 DNA reads as TGTGCCAGCAGCCAGCCCGACTATGGCTACACCTTC.

The V call is TRBV5-5, the J call TRBJ2-4, with TRBD2 identical over 8 bases. V lost 0 bases to trimming and J lost 4 bases; unmatched junction nucleotides: 3. There are 15 residues in the CDR3. Germline-derived CDR1 and CDR2 are SGHKS and YYEKEE (reference sequence). The CDR3 DNA is TGTGCCAGCAGCTTGGTTAGCGGGAAAAAAAACATTCAGTACTTC. It codes for CASSLVSGKKNIQYF.

This clonotype was seen a handful of times. The chain uses TRBV20-1 and TRBJ2-7; TRBD1 aligns across 8 bases. V was clipped by 4 bases and J by 6 bases; unmatched bases: 5. Germline assignment: CDR1 DFQATT and CDR2 SNEGSKA (reference sequence). The length of the CDR3 is 12 residues. The CDR3 loop reads CSATGGKGEQYF. Here the CDR3 DNA reads TGCAGTGCTACAGGGGGCAAGGGCGAGCAGTACTTC.

This clonotype was detected only a few times. The rearrangement links TRBV5-1 to TRBJ2-7; D tentatively fits TRBD1 or TRBD2 (6 bases each). This CDR3 has 14 amino acids. Per the germline V gene, CDR1 is SGHRS and CDR2 is YFSETQ. V was pared by 0 bases and J by 5 bases, with 12 bases between. CDR3 region: CASSLGGAGDEQYF. CDR3 bases: TGCGCCAGCAGCTTGGGGGGGGCTGGGGACGAGCAGTACTTC. Variable domain in full (rest from reference TRBV5-1 and TRBJ2-7): KAGVTQTPRYLIKTRGQQVTLSCSPISGHRSVSWYQQTPGQGLQFLFEYFSETQRNKGNFPGRFSGRQFSNSRSEMNVSTLELGDSALYLCASSLGGAGDEQYFGPGTRLTVT.

This clonotype occurred many times. This chain joins TRBV5-6 and TRBJ2-1; 9 nucleotides agree with TRBD2. The germline gives CDR1 SGHDT, CDR2 YYEEEE. After removal of 0 bases from V and 6 bases from J, the junction contained 7 bases not matched to a gene. There are 16 residues in the CDR3. CDR3 in amino acids: CASSLGLAGVSNEQFF. As DNA, the CDR3 is TGTGCCAGCAGCTTGGGCTTAGCGGGAGTAAGCAATGAGCAGTTCTTC.

The chain uses TRBV5-1 and TRBJ1-1, with 9 nucleotides matching TRBD1. V dropped 4 bases and J dropped 4; count of bases not matched to a gene: 11. There are 16 residues in the CDR3. Germline CDR1 SGHRS, CDR2 YFSETQ. The chain's CDR3 is CASSPPGTGRSTEAFF. In nucleotides, the CDR3 is TGCGCCAGCAGCCCGCCGGGGACAGGGAGGAGCACTGAAGCTTTCTTT. Full variable domain (outside the CDR3, taken from reference TRBV5-1 and TRBJ1-1): KAGVTQTPRYLIKTRGQQVTLSCSPISGHRSVSWYQQTPGQGLQFLFEYFSETQRNKGNFPGRFSGRQFSNSRSEMNVSTLELGDSALYLCASSPPGTGRSTEAFFGQGTRLTVV.